The present entry profiles one T cell receptor (beta chain) with its context. The data derive from a study of blood T cell repertoires in COVID-19. About the study: Whether acute or convalescent, the COVID-19 samples came from the United States, Italy and Spain. T cells, B-cell-depleted T cells, or PBMCs supplied cDNA or gDNA.

Germline V CDR1 and CDR2: LGHDT, YNNKEL (reference sequence). The ends lost 3 bases at V and 12 bases at J; junction bases unmatched: 16. The CDR3 has 16 residues. Study processing details: Amplification of reference gene primers provided the estimated nucleated cell counts. Data came from immunoSEQ multiplex PCR; TCRdb stores just in-frame clones and leaves some out. The V and J calls and the clone size are those of that table, but D and trimming were determined from the DNA. The sample contains approximately 220,000 clones, about 85% of which appear only once. Sequenced: peripheral blood. The V and J genes are TRBV3-1 (or the pseudogene TRBV3-2) and TRBJ2-2; 7 positions agree with TRBD2. The source of this sequence is a man aged 45-65 years who had recovered from COVID-19. Here the CDR3 DNA reads TGTGCCAGCAGCCATGGGGAACTAGCGAATGGAAGAAAGCTGTTTTTT. It encodes CASSHGELANGRKLFF.